The subject of this entry is one TCR beta chain. Antigen: not known. These data come from a study of shared clonotypes between healthy human individuals. Overall study: Researchers assigned three CD4 naive, three CD4 memory, two CD8 naive and one CD8 memory plate to each donor. Study observations and caveats: Shared across a few donors were 5% to 6% of the naive CD4 clonotypes. What naive subsets generally showed was a larger estimated richness than memory subsets showed.

Trimming at V came to 0 bases and at J to 0 bases, leaving 8 bases not matched to a gene. The germline V gene has CDR1 SGHRS and CDR2 YFSETQ. This CDR3 has 18 residues. The data were produced by immunoSEQ multiplex PCR, yet TCRdb's version contains in-frame clones alone and is incomplete. Counted here are roughly 700,000 clones, 74% occurring once; the ten biggest clones make up approximately 1.7%. The chain uses TRBV5-1 and TRBJ2-3, with 9 bases lining up with TRBD2. This clonotype originated in a woman aged 25-40 years in good health. Source material: memory CD4+ T cells sorted from blood. Described subset: CD45RA-negative fraction. CDR3 loop: CASSLGGSGRPSTDTQYF. The CDR3 DNA reads as TGCGCCAGCAGCTTGGGAGGTAGCGGGAGACCTAGCACAGATACGCAGTATTTT.